This entry describes one T cell receptor beta chain. The antigen is undetermined. Produced via immunoSEQ multiplex PCR; TCRdb's table is partial and in-frame only. The sample holds under 9,500 clones, 80% to 90% seen once. CDR1 is LGHDT and CDR2 is YNNKEL in the germline V gene (reference sequence). The CDR3 spans 15 residues. The V end was cut by 0 bases, the J end by 0 bases, with 7 bases between. This sample stems from a study of stem cell transplantation in POMP-related autoinflammatory disease. General study points: In PRAID patients, the number of distinct TRB V-J gene pairings was restricted.

The source is a human patient with POMP-related autoinflammation and immune dysregulation (PRAID). A subset of T cells may come from the graft donor. This chain links TRBV3-1 (or the pseudogene TRBV3-2) with TRBJ2-3, with unresolved D. The sequencing here drew on CD8+ T cells from PBMCs, taken after stem cell transplantation. The DNA of the CDR3 is TGTGCCAGCAGCCAAGATCTGATAAGCACAGATACGCAGTATTTT. Encoded protein: CASSQDLISTDTQYF.